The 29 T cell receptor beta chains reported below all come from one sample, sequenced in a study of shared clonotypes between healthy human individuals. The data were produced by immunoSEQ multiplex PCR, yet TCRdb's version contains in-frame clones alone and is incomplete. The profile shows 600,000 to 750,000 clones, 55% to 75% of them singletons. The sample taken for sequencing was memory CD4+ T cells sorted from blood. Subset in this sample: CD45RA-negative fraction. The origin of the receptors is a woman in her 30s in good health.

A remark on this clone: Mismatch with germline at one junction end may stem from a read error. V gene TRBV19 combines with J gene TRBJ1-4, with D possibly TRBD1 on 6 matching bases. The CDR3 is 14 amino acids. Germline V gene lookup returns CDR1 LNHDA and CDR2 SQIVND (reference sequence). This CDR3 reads CASSLDRLDEPYHF. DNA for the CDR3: TGTGCCAGTAGTCTGGACAGACTCGACGAACCTTACCATTTT.

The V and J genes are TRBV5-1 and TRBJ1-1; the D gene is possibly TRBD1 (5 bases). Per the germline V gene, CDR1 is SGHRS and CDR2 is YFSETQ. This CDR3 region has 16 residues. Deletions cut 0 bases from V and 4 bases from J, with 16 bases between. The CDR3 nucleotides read TGCGCCAGCAGCTTGGAGTCAGTGGGGCTTGGCACTGAAGCTTTCTTT. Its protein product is CASSLESVGLGTEAFF.

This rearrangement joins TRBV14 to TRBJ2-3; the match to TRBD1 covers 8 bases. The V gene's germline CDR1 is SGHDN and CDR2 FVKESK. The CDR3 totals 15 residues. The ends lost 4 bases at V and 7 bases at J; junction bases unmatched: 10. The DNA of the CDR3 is TGTGCCAGCAGCCCGACAGGGGTCTTGACAAATACGCAGTATTTT. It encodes CASSPTGVLTNTQYF. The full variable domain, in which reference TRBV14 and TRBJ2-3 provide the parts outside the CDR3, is EAGVTQFPSHSVIEKGQTVTLRCDPISGHDNLYWYRRVMGKEIKFLLHFVKESKQDESGMPNNRFLAERTGGTYSTLKVQPAELEDSGVYFCASSPTGVLTNTQYFGPGTRLTVL.

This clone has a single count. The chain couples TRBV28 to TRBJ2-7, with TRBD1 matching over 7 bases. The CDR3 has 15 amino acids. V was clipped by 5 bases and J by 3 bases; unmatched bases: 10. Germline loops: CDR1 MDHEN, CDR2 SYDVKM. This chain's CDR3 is CASSDSGQVSYEQYF. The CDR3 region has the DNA TGTGCCAGCAGTGACTCAGGACAGGTGAGCTACGAGCAGTACTTC.

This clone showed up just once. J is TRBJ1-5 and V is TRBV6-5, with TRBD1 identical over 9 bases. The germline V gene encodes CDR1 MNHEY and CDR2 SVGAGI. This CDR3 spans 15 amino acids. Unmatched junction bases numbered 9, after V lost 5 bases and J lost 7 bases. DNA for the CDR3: TGTGCCAGCAGTCGGGGACAGGGTGGATCCCAGCCCCAGCATTTT. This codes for CASSRGQGGSQPQHF.

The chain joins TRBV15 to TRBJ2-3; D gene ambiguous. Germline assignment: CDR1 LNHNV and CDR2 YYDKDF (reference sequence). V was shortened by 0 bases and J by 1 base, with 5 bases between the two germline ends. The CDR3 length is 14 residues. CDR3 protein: CATSRERGTDTQYF. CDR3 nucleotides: TGTGCCACCAGCAGAGAACGGGGCACAGATACGCAGTATTTT. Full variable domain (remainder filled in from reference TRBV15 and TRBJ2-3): DAMVIQNPRYQVTQFGKPVTLSCSQTLNHNVMYWYQQKSSQAPKLLFHYYDKDFNNEADTPDNFQSRRPNTSFCFLDIRSPGLGDTAMYLCATSRERGTDTQYFGPGTRLTVL.

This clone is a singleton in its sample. As DNA, the CDR3 is TGTGCCAGCACCCCGGGAGGACAAAACCCCTACGAGCAGTACTTC. Encoded protein: CASTPGGQNPYEQYF. V usage is TRBV11-2 and J usage is TRBJ2-7, with 7 positions matching TRBD2. Losses at the gene ends were 7 bases for V and 2 bases for J; bases not matched to a gene: 11. This CDR3 is built from 15 residues. From germline, CDR1 is SGHAT and CDR2 FQNNGV.

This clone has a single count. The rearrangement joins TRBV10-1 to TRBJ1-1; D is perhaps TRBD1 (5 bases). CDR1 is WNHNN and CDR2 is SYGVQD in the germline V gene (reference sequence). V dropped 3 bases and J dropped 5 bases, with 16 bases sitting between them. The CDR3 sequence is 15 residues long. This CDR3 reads CASSDGGRARTEAFF. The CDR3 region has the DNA TGCGCCAGCAGTGACGGCGGCAGGGCCAGGACTGAAGCTTTCTTT.

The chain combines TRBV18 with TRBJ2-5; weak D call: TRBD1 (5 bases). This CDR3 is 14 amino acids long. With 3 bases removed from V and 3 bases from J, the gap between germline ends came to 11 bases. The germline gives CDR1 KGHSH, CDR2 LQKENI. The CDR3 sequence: CASSPHQGKETQYF. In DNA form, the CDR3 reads TGTGCCAGCTCACCGCACCAGGGAAAAGAGACCCAGTACTTC.

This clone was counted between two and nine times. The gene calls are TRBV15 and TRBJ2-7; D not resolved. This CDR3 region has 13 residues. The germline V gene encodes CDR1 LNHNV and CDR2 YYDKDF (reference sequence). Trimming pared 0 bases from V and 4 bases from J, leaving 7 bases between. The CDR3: CATSRDVQYEQYF. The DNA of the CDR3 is TGTGCCACCAGCAGAGATGTCCAGTACGAGCAGTACTTC.

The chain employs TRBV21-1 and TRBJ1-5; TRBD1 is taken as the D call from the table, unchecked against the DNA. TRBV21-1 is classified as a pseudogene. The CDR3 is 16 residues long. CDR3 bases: TGTGCCAGCAGCAAAATCCAGGGCCTCGTTAATCAGCCCCAGCATTTT. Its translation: CASSKIQGLVNQPQHF.

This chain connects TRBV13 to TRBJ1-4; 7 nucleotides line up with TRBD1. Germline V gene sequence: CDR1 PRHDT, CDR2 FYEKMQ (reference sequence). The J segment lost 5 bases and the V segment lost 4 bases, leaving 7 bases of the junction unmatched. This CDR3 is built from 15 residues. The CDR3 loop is CASSSWDRGNEKLFF. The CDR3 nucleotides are TGTGCCAGCAGCTCATGGGACAGAGGGAATGAAAAACTGTTTTTT.

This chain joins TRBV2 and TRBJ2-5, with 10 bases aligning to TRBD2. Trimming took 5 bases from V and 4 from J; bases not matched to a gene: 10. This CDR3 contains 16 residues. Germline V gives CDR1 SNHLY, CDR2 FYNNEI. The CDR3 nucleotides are TGTGCCAGCAGTCCAGAGGGGCTAGCGGGAGTAGAGACCCAGTACTTC. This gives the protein CASSPEGLAGVETQYF.

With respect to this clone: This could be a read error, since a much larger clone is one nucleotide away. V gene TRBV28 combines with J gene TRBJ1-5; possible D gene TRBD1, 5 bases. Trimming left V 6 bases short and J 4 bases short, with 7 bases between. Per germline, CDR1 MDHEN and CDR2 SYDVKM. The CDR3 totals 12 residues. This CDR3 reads CASRGPNQPQHF. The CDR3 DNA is TGTGCCAGCAGGGGACCTAATCAGCCCCAGCATTTT. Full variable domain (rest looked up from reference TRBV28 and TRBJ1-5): DVKVTQSSRYLVKRTGEKVFLECVQDMDHENMFWYRQDPGLGLRLIYFSYDVKMKEKGDIPEGYSVSREKKERFSLILESASTNQTSMYLCASRGPNQPQHFGDGTRLSIL.

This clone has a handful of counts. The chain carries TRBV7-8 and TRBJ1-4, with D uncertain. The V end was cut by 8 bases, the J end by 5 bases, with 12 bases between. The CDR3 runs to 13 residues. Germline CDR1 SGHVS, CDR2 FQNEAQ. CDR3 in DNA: TGTGCCAGCGGGTTGACGGGGAATGAAAAACTGTTTTTT. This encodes CASGLTGNEKLFF.

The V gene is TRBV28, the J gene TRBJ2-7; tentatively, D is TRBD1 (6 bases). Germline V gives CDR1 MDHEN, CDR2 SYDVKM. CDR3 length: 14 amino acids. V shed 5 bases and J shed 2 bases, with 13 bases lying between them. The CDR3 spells CASSISGAPYEQYF. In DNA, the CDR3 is TGTGCCAGCAGTATCTCAGGGGCCCCCTACGAGCAGTACTTC.

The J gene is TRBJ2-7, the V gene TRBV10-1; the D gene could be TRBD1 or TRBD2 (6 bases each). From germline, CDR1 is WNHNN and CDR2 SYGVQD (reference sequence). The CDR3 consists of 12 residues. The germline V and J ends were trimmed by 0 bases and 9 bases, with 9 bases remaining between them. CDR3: CASSESGGAQYF. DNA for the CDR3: TGCGCCAGCAGTGAGTCGGGGGGCGCGCAGTACTTC.

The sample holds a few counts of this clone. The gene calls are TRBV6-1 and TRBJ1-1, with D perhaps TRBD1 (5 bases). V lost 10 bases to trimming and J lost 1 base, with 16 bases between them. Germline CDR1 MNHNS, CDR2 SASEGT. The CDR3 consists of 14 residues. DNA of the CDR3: TGTGCCACCAGGGTCGCTGCGGAGAACACTGAAGCTTTCTTT. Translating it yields CATRVAAENTEAFF.

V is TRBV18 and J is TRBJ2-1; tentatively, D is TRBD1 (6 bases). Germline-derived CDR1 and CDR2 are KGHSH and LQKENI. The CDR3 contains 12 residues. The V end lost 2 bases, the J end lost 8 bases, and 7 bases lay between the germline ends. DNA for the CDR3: TGTGCCAGCTCACCAACAGGGTATGAGCAGTTCTTC. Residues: CASSPTGYEQFF. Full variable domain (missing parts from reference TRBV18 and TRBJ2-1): NAGVMQNPRHLVRRRGQEARLRCSPMKGHSHVYWYRQLPEEGLKFMVYLQKENIIDESGMPKERFSAEFPKEGPSILRIQQVVRGDSAAYFCASSPTGYEQFFGPGTRLTVL.

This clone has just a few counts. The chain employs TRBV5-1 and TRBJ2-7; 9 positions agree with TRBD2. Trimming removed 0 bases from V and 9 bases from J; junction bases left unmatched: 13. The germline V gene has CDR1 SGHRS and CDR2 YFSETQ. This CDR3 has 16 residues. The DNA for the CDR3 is TGCGCCAGCAGCTTGGCCAGGGGTAGCGGGAGTGGAGGGCAGTACTTC. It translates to CASSLARGSGSGGQYF.

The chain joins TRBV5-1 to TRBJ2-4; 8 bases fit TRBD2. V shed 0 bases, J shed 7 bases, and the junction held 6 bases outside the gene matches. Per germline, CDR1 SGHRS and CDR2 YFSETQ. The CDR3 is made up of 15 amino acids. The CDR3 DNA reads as TGCGCCAGCAGCTTGGTGGCGGGAGGCCGGAACATTCAGTACTTC. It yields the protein CASSLVAGGRNIQYF.

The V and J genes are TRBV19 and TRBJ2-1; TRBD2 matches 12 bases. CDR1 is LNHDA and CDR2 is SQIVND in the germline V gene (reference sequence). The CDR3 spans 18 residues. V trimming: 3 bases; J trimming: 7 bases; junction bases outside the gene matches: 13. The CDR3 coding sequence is TGTGCCAGTAGTATTCGACACCCGACTAGCGGGAGCGCGAATGAGCAGTTCTTC. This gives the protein CASSIRHPTSGSANEQFF.

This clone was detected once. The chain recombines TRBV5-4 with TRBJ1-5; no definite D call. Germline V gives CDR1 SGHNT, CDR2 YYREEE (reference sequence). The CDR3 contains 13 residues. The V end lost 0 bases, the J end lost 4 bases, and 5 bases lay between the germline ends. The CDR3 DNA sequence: TGTGCCAGCAGCTTGGACCGAAATCAGCCCCAGCATTTT. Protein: CASSLDRNQPQHF.

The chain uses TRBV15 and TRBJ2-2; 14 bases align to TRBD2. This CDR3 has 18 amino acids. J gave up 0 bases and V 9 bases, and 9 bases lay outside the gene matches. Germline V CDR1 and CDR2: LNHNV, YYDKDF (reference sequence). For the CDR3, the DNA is TGTGCCACACGTGGGACTAGCGGGAGTAGCGCGAACACCGGGGAGCTGTTTTTT. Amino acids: CATRGTSGSSANTGELFF.

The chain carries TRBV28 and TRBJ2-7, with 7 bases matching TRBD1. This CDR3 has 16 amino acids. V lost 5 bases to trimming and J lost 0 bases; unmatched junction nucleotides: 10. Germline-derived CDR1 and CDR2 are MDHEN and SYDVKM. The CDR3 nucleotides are TGTGCCAGCAGTCTTTTCGGGACAGCGGCCTCCTACGAGCAGTACTTC. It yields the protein CASSLFGTAASYEQYF.

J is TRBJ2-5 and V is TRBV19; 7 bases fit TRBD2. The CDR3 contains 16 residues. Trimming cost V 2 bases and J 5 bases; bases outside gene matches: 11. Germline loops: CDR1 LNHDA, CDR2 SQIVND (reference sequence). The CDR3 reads CASSIMGSGARETQYF. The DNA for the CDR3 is TGTGCCAGTAGTATAATGGGCAGCGGGGCCCGGGAGACCCAGTACTTC.

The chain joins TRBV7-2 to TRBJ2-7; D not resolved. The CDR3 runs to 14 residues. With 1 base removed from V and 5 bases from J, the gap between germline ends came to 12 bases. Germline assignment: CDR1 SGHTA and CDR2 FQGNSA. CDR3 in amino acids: CASSLDWASHEQYF. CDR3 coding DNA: TGTGCCAGCAGCTTAGATTGGGCCAGCCACGAGCAGTACTTC.

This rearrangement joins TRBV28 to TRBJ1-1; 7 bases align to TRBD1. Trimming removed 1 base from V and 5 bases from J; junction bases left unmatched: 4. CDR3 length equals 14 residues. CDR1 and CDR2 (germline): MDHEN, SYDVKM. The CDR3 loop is CASSLSQGRTEAFF. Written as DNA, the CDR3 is TGTGCCAGCAGTTTATCACAGGGGAGGACTGAAGCTTTCTTT.

This chain's CDR3 is CASSSAQWASGIETQYF. CDR3 bases: TGTGCCAGCAGCTCAGCCCAGTGGGCTAGCGGGATTGAGACCCAGTACTTC. V gene TRBV7-9 combines with J gene TRBJ2-5; 9 bases line up with TRBD2. With 4 bases clipped from V and 5 bases from J, the junction kept 14 bases outside the gene matches. The CDR3 is 17 amino acids. Per the germline V gene, CDR1 is SEHNR and CDR2 is FQNEAQ (reference sequence).